The 20 T cell receptor beta chains presented below share a single source sample, sequenced in a study of graft-versus-host responses after intestinal transplantation. TCRdb keeps only in-frame clones here, not all; method: immunoSEQ multiplex PCR. Counted here are more than 9,000 clones, 93% occurring once; the ten biggest clones make up roughly 20%. Sequenced here: PBMCs, sampled around 3.5 months after intestinal transplant. The receptor set was obtained from a human patient who received an intestinal transplant, so some T cells may come from the graft donor.

J is TRBJ2-7 and V is TRBV10-1; 8 bases are a match to TRBD1. The CDR3 loop spans 15 amino acids. The V and J ends lost 4 bases and 3 bases, in that order; junction bases with no gene match: 8. CDR1 WNHNN and CDR2 SYGVQD come from the germline V gene (reference sequence). CDR3 nucleotides: TGCGCCAGCAGTGGACACAGGGGGACCAACTACGAGCAGTACTTC. Its translation: CASSGHRGTNYEQYF.

This chain uses TRBV27 with TRBJ2-3, with 8 positions matching TRBD2. Trimming at V came to 2 bases and at J to 4 bases, leaving 11 bases not matched to a gene. This CDR3 spans 17 amino acids. CDR1 MNHEY and CDR2 SMNVEV come from the germline V gene (reference sequence). The CDR3 DNA reads TGTGCCAGCAGTTTAGAGGTAGTGGGACTAGATTCAGATACGCAGTATTTT. Translation: CASSLEVVGLDSDTQYF.

The chain links TRBV11-2 to TRBJ2-3; perhaps TRBD2 as D (5 bases). In germline, CDR1 is SGHAT, CDR2 FQNNGV. This CDR3 comprises 14 residues. V lost 5 bases, J lost 7 bases, and 16 bases lay in between. CDR3 bases: TGTGCCAGCAGCCTCCGGCTAGCAGAAAATACGCAGTATTTT. Translation gives CASSLRLAENTQYF.

In DNA, the CDR3 is TGTGCCAGCAGTTTTCCTTACGAGCAGTACTTC. Its translation: CASSFPYEQYF. The chain couples TRBV28 to TRBJ2-7; D is undetermined. The V gene lost 3 bases and the J gene lost 4 bases, with 4 bases spanning the gap. Germline CDR1 reads MDHEN; CDR2 reads SYDVKM. The CDR3 is made up of 11 amino acids. Full variable domain (rest looked up from reference TRBV28 and TRBJ2-7): DVKVTQSSRYLVKRTGEKVFLECVQDMDHENMFWYRQDPGLGLRLIYFSYDVKMKEKGDIPEGYSVSREKKERFSLILESASTNQTSMYLCASSFPYEQYFGPGTRLTVT.

This clone has only one observation. V and J are TRBV11-2 and TRBJ2-4, with a tentative D call TRBD1 (6 bases). Germline V lookup: CDR1 SGHAT, CDR2 FQNNGV. V shed 6 bases and J shed 6 bases, with 15 bases lying between them. The CDR3 sequence is 14 residues long. The CDR3 region is CASRTIQGINIQYF. CDR3 nucleotide sequence: TGTGCCAGCAGGACAATACAGGGTATAAACATTCAGTACTTC.

In its sample, this clone was seen a few times. This chain joins TRBV27 and TRBJ2-3, with D unclear. The CDR3 totals 13 residues. Germline CDR1 and CDR2: MNHEY and SMNVEV (reference sequence). The germline V and J ends were trimmed by 3 bases and 1 base, with 5 bases remaining between them. The CDR3 reads CASSFGRTDTQYF. CDR3 DNA sequence: TGTGCCAGCAGTTTTGGTCGCACAGATACGCAGTATTTT.

This chain uses TRBV19 with TRBJ1-1; maybe TRBD1 (5 bases). This CDR3 is built from 13 residues. V was pared by 8 bases and J by 1 base, with 11 bases between. Germline V gene data show CDR1 as LNHDA and CDR2 as SQIVND (reference sequence). CDR3 in amino acids: CASGRDENTEAFF. The CDR3 region has the DNA TGTGCCAGTGGGAGGGACGAGAACACTGAAGCTTTCTTT.

This clone appeared a single time. Other nucleotide sequences from this sample produce the same CDR3. The chain couples TRBV19 to TRBJ1-1, with a weak D call TRBD1 (5 bases). Germline CDR1 LNHDA, CDR2 SQIVND (reference sequence). V shed 8 bases and J shed 6 bases, with 25 bases lying between them. The CDR3 runs to 16 residues. As DNA, the CDR3 is TGTGCCAGTTTACCCTATGCCGCACAGGCAAGGGCTGAAGCTTTCTTT. Its protein product is CASLPYAAQARAEAFF.

The gene calls are TRBV21-1 and TRBJ2-1; the table's D call TRBD2 went unverified against the DNA. TRBV21-1 counts as a pseudogene. This CDR3 has 17 residues. CDR3 DNA sequence: TGTGCCAGCAGAACTTGGGTAGCTACCCATTCCGACAATGAGCAGTTCTTC. Its translation: CASRTWVATHSDNEQFF.

This sequence joins TRBV7-2 and TRBJ2-3; D might be TRBD2 (5 bases). The CDR3 runs to 15 residues. Trimming pared 0 bases from V and 1 base from J, leaving 8 bases between. Germline V gives CDR1 SGHTA, CDR2 FQGNSA. The CDR3 spells CASSLAVSGTDTQYF. In DNA, the CDR3 is TGTGCCAGCAGCTTAGCGGTTAGCGGCACAGATACGCAGTATTTT.

This chain connects TRBV2 to TRBJ2-4; 11 bases match TRBD1. Germline CDR1 and CDR2: SNHLY and FYNNEI. The V segment lost 6 bases and the J segment 0 bases; nucleotides outside the gene matches: 10. There are 18 residues in the CDR3. CDR3 DNA: TGTGCCAGCAGCTACTTTGGGGACAGGGGGTCAGCCAAAAACATTCAGTACTTC. Amino acid sequence: CASSYFGDRGSAKNIQYF.

This chain connects TRBV9 to TRBJ2-2; no clear D gene. The CDR3 runs 14 residues. Trimming stripped 0 bases from V and 2 bases from J, with 5 bases between. CDR1 SGDLS and CDR2 YYNGEE come from the germline V gene. The CDR3 DNA follows: TGTGCCAGCAGCGTAGAGGGAAACACCGGGGAGCTGTTTTTT. The encoded protein is CASSVEGNTGELFF.

This chain uses TRBV7-9 with TRBJ1-1; D ambiguous. V lost 1 base, J lost 1 base, and 7 bases lay in between. The CDR3 sequence is 14 residues long. Germline V gene sequence: CDR1 SEHNR, CDR2 FQNEAQ (reference sequence). The CDR3 DNA sequence: TGTGCCAGCAGCTTAGAAGGTTGGAACACTGAAGCTTTCTTT. As protein: CASSLEGWNTEAFF.

The rearrangement uses TRBV21-1 and TRBJ1-1; no check of the table's D call, TRBD1, against the DNA was made. TRBV21-1 represents a pseudogene. CDR3 length equals 14 residues. CDR3 nucleotides: TGTGCCAGCAGCAAGCTACAGGCGAACACTGAAGCTTTCTTT. It is translated as CASSKLQANTEAFF.

V and J are TRBV7-5 and TRBJ2-5; TRBD2, the D gene given by the table, was not confirmed from the DNA. TRBV7-5 is a pseudogene locus. The CDR3 is 12 amino acids. CDR3 in amino acids: CASSPLGETQYF. The CDR3 bases are TGTGCCAGCAGCCCACTCGGGGAGACCCAGTACTTC.

V and J are TRBV5-1 and TRBJ2-7; no clear D. V was clipped by 0 bases and J by 3 bases, with 10 bases between them. The CDR3 totals 14 residues. Germline V gene data show CDR1 as SGHRS and CDR2 as YFSETQ. Here the CDR3 DNA reads TGCGCCAGCAGCTTGGGGGTTGATCGCTACGAGCAGTACTTC. It translates to CASSLGVDRYEQYF.

J is TRBJ2-1 and V is TRBV6-5; D call uncertain. Germline V gene sequence: CDR1 MNHEY, CDR2 SVGAGI. The CDR3 has 14 residues. The V end was cut by 2 bases, the J end by 4 bases, with 9 bases between. CDR3 residues: CASSYGDSYNEQFF. CDR3 nucleotides: TGTGCCAGCAGTTACGGCGATAGTTACAATGAGCAGTTCTTC.

The chain employs TRBV15 and TRBJ1-6; TRBD1 matches at 8 bases. This CDR3 spans 14 amino acids. Germline V gene sequence: CDR1 LNHNV, CDR2 YYDKDF (reference sequence). J was trimmed by 9 bases and V by 3 bases; bases with no gene match: 4. For the CDR3, the DNA is TGTGCCACCAGCAGGGACAGGGACGGTTCACCCCTCCACTTT. This codes for CATSRDRDGSPLHF.

V is TRBV6-5 and J is TRBJ1-1, with D possibly being TRBD1 (5 bases). Germline V CDR1 and CDR2: MNHEY, SVGAGI. The CDR3 spans 15 residues. Trimming removed 8 bases from V and 5 bases from J, with 21 bases in between. The chain's CDR3 is CASAQGLRLETEAFF. Written as DNA, the CDR3 is TGTGCCAGCGCTCAGGGTCTTAGGTTGGAGACTGAAGCTTTCTTT.

V is TRBV7-3 and J is TRBJ1-2; D unclear. Germline loops: CDR1 SGHTA, CDR2 FQGTGA. This CDR3 comprises 11 residues. V was trimmed by 9 bases and J by 3 bases, leaving 8 bases between them. CDR3 loop: CARCSYYGYTF. Here the CDR3 DNA reads TGTGCCAGATGCAGTTACTATGGCTACACCTTC.